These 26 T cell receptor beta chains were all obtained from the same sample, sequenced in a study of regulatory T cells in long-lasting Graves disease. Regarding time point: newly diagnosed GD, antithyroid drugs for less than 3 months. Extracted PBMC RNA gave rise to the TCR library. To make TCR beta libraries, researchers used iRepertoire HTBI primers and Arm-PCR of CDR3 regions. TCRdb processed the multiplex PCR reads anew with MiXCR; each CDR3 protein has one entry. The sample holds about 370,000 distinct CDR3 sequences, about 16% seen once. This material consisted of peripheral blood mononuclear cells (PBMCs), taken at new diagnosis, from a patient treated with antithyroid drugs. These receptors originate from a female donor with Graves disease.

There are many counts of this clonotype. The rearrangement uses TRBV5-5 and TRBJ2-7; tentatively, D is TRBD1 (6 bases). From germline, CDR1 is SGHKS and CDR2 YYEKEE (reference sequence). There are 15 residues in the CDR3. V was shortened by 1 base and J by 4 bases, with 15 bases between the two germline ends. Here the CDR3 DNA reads TGTGCCAGCAGCTTGAGTGGTGGACAGCTATACGAGCAGTACTTC. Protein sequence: CASSLSGGQLYEQYF.

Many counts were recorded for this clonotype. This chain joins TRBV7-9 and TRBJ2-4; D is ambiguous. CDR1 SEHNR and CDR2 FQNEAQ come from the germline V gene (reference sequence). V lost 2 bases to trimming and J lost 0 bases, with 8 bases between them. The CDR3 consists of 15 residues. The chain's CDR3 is CASSLRGEAKNIQYF. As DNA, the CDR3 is TGTGCCAGCAGCTTACGTGGAGAAGCCAAAAACATTCAGTACTTC.

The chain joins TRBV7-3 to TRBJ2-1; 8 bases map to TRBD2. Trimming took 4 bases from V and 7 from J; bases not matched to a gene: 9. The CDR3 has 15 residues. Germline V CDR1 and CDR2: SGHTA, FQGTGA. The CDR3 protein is CASSSLRRGENEQFF. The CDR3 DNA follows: TGTGCCAGCAGCTCCCTCCGGCGGGGGGAAAATGAGCAGTTCTTC.

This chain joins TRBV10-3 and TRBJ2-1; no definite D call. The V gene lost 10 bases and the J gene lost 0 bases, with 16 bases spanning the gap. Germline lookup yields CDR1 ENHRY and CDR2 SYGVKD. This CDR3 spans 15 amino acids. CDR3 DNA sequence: TGTGCCAGCGCCGTTACTCTTAGCTCCTACAATGAGCAGTTCTTC. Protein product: CASAVTLSSYNEQFF.

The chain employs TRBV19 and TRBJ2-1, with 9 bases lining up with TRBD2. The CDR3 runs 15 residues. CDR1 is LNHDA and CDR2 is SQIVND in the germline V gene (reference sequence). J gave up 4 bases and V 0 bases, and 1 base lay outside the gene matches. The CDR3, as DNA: TGTGCCAGTAGTATAGACCTAGCGGGGTACAATGAGCAGTTCTTC. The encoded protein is CASSIDLAGYNEQFF.

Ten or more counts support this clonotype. Written as DNA, the CDR3 is TGTGCCAGCAGCGTAAATGGCGGTTCCTACGAGCAGTACTTC. The encoded protein is CASSVNGGSYEQYF. The rearrangement joins TRBV9 to TRBJ2-7; D not resolved. V was shortened by 1 base and J by 1 base, with 9 bases between the two germline ends. CDR1 and CDR2 (germline): SGDLS, YYNGEE. The CDR3 spans 14 residues.

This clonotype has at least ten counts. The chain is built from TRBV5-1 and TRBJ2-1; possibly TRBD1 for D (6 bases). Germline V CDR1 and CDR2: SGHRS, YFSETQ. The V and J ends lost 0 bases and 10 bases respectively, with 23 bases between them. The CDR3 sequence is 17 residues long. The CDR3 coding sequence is TGCGCCAGCAGCTTGGGGGTCCGGGACAATGGTTTGGCAGAGCAGTTCTTC. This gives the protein CASSLGVRDNGLAEQFF.

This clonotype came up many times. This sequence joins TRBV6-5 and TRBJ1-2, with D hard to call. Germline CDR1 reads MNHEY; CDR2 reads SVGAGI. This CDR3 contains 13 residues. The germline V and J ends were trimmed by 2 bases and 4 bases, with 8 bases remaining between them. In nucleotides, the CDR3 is TGTGCCAGCAGTTACGTACAGCCCTATGGCTACACCTTC. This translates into CASSYVQPYGYTF.

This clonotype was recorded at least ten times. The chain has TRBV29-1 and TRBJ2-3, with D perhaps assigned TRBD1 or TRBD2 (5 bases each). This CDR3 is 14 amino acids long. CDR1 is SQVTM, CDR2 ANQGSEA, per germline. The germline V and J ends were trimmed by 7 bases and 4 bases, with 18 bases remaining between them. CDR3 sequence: CSGTGASTPDTQYF. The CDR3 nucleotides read TGCAGCGGTACCGGGGCCTCCACACCAGATACGCAGTATTTT.

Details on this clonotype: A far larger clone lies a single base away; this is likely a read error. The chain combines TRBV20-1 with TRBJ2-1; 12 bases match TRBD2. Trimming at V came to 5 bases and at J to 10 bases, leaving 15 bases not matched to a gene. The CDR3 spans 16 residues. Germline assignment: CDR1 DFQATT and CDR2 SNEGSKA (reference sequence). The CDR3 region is CSADGRSSGRAYEQFF. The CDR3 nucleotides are TGCAGTGCTGACGGGCGATCTAGCGGGAGGGCCTACGAGCAGTTCTTC.

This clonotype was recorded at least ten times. The CDR3 DNA sequence: TGCAGCGTTGAAGATACTCCGGACAGGGTGGTCGATGAGCAGTTCTTC. Protein sequence: CSVEDTPDRVVDEQFF. This chain links TRBV29-1 with TRBJ2-1; 8 bases line up with TRBD1. Looked up from germline, CDR1 is SQVTM and CDR2 is ANQGSEA. The CDR3 totals 16 residues. Trimming cost V 0 bases and J 8 bases; bases outside gene matches: 12.

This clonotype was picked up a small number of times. CDR3 in DNA: TGTGCCAGCAGTCCAAGCGTACTAGCGGGAGAGAACTACGAGCAGTACTTC. Its translation: CASSPSVLAGENYEQYF. The chain combines TRBV27 with TRBJ2-7; 11 bases line up with TRBD2. J gave up 3 bases and V 5 bases, and 12 bases lay outside the gene matches. This CDR3 is 17 amino acids long. Germline V lookup: CDR1 MNHEY, CDR2 SMNVEV (reference sequence).

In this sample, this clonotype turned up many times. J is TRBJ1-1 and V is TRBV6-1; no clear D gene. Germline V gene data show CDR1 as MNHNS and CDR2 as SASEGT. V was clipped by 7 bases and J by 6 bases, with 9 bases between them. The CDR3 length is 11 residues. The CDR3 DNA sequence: TGTGCCAGCAATGTAAGGGCTGAAGCTTTCTTT. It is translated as CASNVRAEAFF.

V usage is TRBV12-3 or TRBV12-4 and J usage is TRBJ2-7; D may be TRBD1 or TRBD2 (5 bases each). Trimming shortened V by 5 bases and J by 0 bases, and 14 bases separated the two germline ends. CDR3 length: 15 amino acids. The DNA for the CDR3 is TGTGCCAGCAGTCCCGGGACGGTGGTCTCCTACGAGCAGTACTTC. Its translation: CASSPGTVVSYEQYF.

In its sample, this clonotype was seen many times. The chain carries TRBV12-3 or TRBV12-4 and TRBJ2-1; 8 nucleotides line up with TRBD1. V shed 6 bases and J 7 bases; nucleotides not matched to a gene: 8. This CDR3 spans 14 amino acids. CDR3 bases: TGTGCCAGCAGGGAGGACAGGGTGGGGAATGAGCAGTTCTTC. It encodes CASREDRVGNEQFF.

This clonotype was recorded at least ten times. CDR3 amino acids: CASSRDKQYSNQPQHF. The CDR3 DNA sequence: TGTGCCAGCAGTCGGGACAAGCAATATAGCAATCAGCCCCAGCATTTT. The gene calls are TRBV6-1 and TRBJ1-5; D is possibly TRBD1 (6 bases). Germline V gives CDR1 MNHNS, CDR2 SASEGT. The CDR3 has 16 amino acids. Trimming took off 5 bases at V and 0 bases at J, with 14 bases between the two ends.

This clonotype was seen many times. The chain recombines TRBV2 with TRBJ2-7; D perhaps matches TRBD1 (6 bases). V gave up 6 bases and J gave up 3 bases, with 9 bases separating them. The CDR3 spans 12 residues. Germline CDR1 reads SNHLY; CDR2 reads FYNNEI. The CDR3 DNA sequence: TGTGCCAGCAGCGGGACATACTACGAGCAGTACTTC. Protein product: CASSGTYYEQYF.

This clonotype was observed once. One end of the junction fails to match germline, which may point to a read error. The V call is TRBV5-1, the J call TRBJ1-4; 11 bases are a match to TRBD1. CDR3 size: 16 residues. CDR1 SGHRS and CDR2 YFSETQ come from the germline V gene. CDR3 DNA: TGTGCCAGCAGCTTGGACAGGGGGCTCATTGGTGAAAAACTGTTTTTT. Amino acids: CASSLDRGLIGEKLFF.

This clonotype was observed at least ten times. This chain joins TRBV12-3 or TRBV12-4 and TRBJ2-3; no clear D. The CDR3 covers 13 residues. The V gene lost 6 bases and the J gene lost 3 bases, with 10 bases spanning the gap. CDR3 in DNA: TGTGCCAGCAGCAGGATCGGGACAGATACGCAGTATTTT. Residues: CASSRIGTDTQYF.

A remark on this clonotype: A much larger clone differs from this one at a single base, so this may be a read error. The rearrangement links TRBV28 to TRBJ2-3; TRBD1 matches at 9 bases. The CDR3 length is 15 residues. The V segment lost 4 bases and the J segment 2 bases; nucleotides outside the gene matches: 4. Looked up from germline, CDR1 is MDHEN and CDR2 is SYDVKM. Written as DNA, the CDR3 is TGTGCCAGCAGTTCCGGGACAGGGCCCACAGATACGCAGTATTTT. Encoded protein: CASSSGTGPTDTQYF. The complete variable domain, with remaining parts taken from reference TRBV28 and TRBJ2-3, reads DVKVTQSSRYLVKRTGEKVFLECVQDMDHENMFWYRQDPGLGLRLIYFSYDVKMKEKGDIPEGYSVSREKKERFSLILESASTNQTSMYLCASSSGTGPTDTQYFGPGTRLTVL.

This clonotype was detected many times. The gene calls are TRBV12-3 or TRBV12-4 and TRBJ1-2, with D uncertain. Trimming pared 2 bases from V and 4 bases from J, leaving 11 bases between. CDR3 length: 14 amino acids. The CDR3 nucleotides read TGTGCCAGCAGTTTAAAGCGGGGTTCCTATGGCTACACCTTC. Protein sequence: CASSLKRGSYGYTF.

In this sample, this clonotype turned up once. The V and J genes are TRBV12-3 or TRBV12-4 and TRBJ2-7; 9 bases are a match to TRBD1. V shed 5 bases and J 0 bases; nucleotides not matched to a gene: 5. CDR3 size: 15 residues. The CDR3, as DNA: TGTGCCAGCAGTCCGGACAGGGGAAGCTCCTACGAGCAGTACTTC. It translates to CASSPDRGSSYEQYF.

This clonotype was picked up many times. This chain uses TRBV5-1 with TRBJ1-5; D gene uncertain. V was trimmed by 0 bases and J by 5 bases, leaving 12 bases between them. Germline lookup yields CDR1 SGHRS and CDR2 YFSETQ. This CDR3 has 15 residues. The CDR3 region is CASSLEGFEDQPQHF. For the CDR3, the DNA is TGCGCCAGCAGCTTGGAAGGGTTTGAGGATCAGCCCCAGCATTTT.

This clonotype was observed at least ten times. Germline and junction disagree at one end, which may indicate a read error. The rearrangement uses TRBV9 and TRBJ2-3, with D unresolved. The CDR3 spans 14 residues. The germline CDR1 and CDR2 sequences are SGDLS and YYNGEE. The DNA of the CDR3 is TGTGCCAGCAGCCCACGACATGGCACCGATACGCAGTATTTT. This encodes CASSPRHGTDTQYF.

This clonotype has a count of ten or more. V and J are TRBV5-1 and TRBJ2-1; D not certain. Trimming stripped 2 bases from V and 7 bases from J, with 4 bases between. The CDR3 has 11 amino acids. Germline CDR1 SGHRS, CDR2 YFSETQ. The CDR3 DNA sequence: TGCGCCAGCAGCTTTTGGAATGAGCAGTTCTTC. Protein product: CASSFWNEQFF.

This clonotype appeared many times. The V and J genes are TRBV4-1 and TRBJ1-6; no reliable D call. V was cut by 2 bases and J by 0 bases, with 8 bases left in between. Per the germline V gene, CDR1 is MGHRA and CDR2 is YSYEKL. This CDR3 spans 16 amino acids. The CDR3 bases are TGCGCCAGCAGCCAACCACTGAGCTCCTATAATTCACCCCTCCACTTT. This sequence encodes CASSQPLSSYNSPLHF.